The sequence of this T cell receptor beta chain was determined in a study of blood T cell repertoires in COVID-19. Turning to the study itself: From the United States, Italy and Spain came samples of acute and convalescent COVID-19.

This CDR3 region has 16 residues. V gave up 5 bases and J gave up 2 bases; unmatched junction bases: 8. Germline V gene lookup returns CDR1 SEHNR and CDR2 FQNEAQ (reference sequence). Authors' methods: By means of reference gene primer amplification, nucleated cell counts were estimated. Clones were read by immunoSEQ multiplex PCR, and TCRdb kept only the in-frame ones, dropping some. The DNA gave D and trimming, while V, J and clone size come from that table. The data show 100,000 to 150,000 clones, about 81% seen once. Sequencing was performed on peripheral blood. The sequence was collected from a woman of 80 years or more with acute or convalescent COVID-19. The chain couples TRBV7-9 to TRBJ2-5, with TRBD2 identical over 10 bases. CDR3 coding DNA: TGTGCCAGCAGCCCCCTGAATAGCGGGGGGCAAGAGACCCAGTACTTC. It yields the protein CASSPLNSGGQETQYF. The variable domain in full, completed from reference TRBV7-9 and TRBJ2-5, reads DTGVSQNPRHKITKRGQNVTFRCDPISEHNRLYWYRQTLGQGPEFLTYFQNEAQLEKSRLLSDRFSAERPKGSFSTLEIQRTEQGDSAMYLCASSPLNSGGQETQYFGPGTRLLVL.